This is a list of T cell receptor beta chains from one sample in a study of tumor-infiltrating lymphocytes in primary liver carcinoma. TCRdb itself ran the multiplex PCR reads through MiXCR, one entry per CDR3 protein. The data show 150,000 to 200,000 distinct CDR3 sequences, over 80% seen once. The specimen was tumor tissue from primary liver carcinoma. All receptors derive from a middle-aged man with primary liver carcinoma and hepatitis B virus infection. Each CDR3 is given with its conserved first and last residue. The D gene is left open where the match is weak. Clone size is shown for a subset of rows, as once, few, many or a class of expanded clone.

J: TRBJ2-7
D: NA
size: once
V: TRBV6-2/TRBV6-3
CDR3: CACCSGYEQYF
DNA: TGTGCCTGCTGTTCCGGATACGAGCAGTACTTC

J: TRBJ1-5
D: NA
size: NA
V: TRBV29-1
CDR3: CSVGGDNHPQHF
DNA: TGCAGCGTTGGGGGAGACAATCATCCCCAGCATTTT

J: TRBJ1-3
D: NA
size: NA
V: TRBV6-1
CDR3: CARSDLLWTSSGNTIYF
DNA: TGTGCCAGAAGTGATCTGTTATGGACCTCCTCTGGAAACACCATATATTTT

J: TRBJ2-1
D: TRBD2
size: NA
V: TRBV30
CDR3: CTWQGLAGGNEQFF
DNA: TGTACTTGGCAGGGACTAGCGGGAGGAAATGAGCAGTTCTTC

J: TRBJ2-2
D: NA
size: NA
V: TRBV29-1
CDR3: CSVEVQDSQVTGKLFF
DNA: TGCAGCGTTGAAGTACAGGACTCTCAGGTCACCGGGAAGCTGTTTTTT

J: TRBJ1-1
D: NA
size: once
V: TRBV6-1
CDR3: CASSDGRNSEAFF
DNA: TGTGCCAGCAGTGATGGTAGGAACTCTGAGGCTTTCTTT

J: TRBJ2-7
D: NA
size: NA
V: TRBV6-1
CDR3: CASSTKPGLAPYEQYF
DNA: TGTGCCAGCAGTACCAAACCGGGTCTAGCTCCCTACGAGCAGTACTTC

J: TRBJ2-1
D: NA
size: NA
V: TRBV11-2
CDR3: CASNTRQLGNEHFF
DNA: TGTGCCAGCAACACCCGACAGCTGGGCAATGAGCACTTCTTC

J: TRBJ2-2
D: TRBD1
size: NA
V: TRBV28
CDR3: CATSTGINTGELFF
DNA: TGCGCCACCTCGACAGGGATCAACACCGGGGAGCTGTTTTTT

J: TRBJ2-1
D: TRBD1
size: NA
V: TRBV20-1
CDR3: CSVTGQGLQKEQFF
DNA: TGCAGTGTTACGGGACAGGGGCTTCAAAAAGAGCAGTTCTTC

J: TRBJ2-3
D: NA
size: NA
V: TRBV4-2
CDR3: CASSQELVGDVDTQYF
DNA: TGTGCCAGCAGCCAAGAACTAGTGGGAGATGTAGATACACAGTATTTT

J: TRBJ2-5
D: TRBD1
size: many
V: TRBV5-1
CDR3: CASSSGTGLGETQYF
DNA: TGCGCCAGCAGCTCCGGGACAGGGTTAGGAGAGACCCAGTACTTC

J: TRBJ2-4
D: NA
size: NA
V: TRBV28
CDR3: CTSSSVLIQHF
DNA: TGTACCAGCAGTTCGGTACTTATTCAGCACTTT

J: TRBJ2-3
D: TRBD1
size: NA
V: TRBV11-3
CDR3: CVSSPWTGYGTTDTQYF
DNA: TGTGTCAGCAGCCCCTGGACAGGGTATGGGACGACAGATACCCAGTATTTT

J: TRBJ2-1
D: NA
size: NA
V: TRBV29-1
CDR3: CSVGAVGNEQFF
DNA: TGCAGCGTTGGAGCCGTGGGGAATGAGCAGTTCTTC

J: TRBJ2-7
D: NA
size: once
V: TRBV6-5
CDR3: CASSYKDPAISIPYDQYF
DNA: TGTGCCAGCAGTTACAAGGACCCTGCCATTTCGATACCCTACGACCAGTATTTC

J: TRBJ2-3
D: TRBD2
size: NA
V: TRBV6-6
CDR3: CASRVLPGGAETHYF
DNA: TGTGCCAGCAGAGTACTACCGGGAGGGGCAGAAACGCATTATTTT

J: TRBJ1-1
D: NA
size: many
V: TRBV6-5
CDR3: CASTKQVSNTEAFF
DNA: TGTGCCAGCACCAAACAGGTTTCAAACACTGAAGCTTTCTTT

J: TRBJ2-5
D: NA
size: NA
V: TRBV28
CDR3: CAISREVGQETQYF
DNA: TGTGCCATCAGTCGGGAAGTTGGGCAAGAGACCCAGTACTTC

J: TRBJ2-3
D: NA
size: NA
V: TRBV6-1
CDR3: CASSFSRSADTQYF
DNA: TGTGCCAGCAGTTTTTCCAGGAGTGCAGATACGCAGTACTTT

J: TRBJ2-3
D: NA
size: NA
V: TRBV4-3
CDR3: CASSQRLSGTDTQYF
DNA: TGTGCCAGCAGCCAGCGACTATCGGGCACAGATACGCAGTATTTT

J: TRBJ2-2
D: NA
size: once
V: TRBV11-2
CDR3: CASSTDSDVRELFF
DNA: TGTGCCAGCAGCACAGACTCGGACGTCAGGGAGCTGTTTTTT

J: TRBJ2-7
D: NA
size: NA
V: TRBV12-3/TRBV12-4
CDR3: CASCDSRVPYEQYF
DNA: TGTGCCAGCTGTGACTCCAGGGTACCCTACGAGCAGTACTTC

J: TRBJ1-5
D: NA
size: NA
V: TRBV6-5
CDR3: CASSLQDKQPQHF
DNA: TGTGCCAGCAGTTTACAGGATAAACAGCCCCAACATTTT

J: TRBJ1-6
D: NA
size: NA
V: TRBV6-5
CDR3: CASSYAIPGEAHNSPLQF
DNA: TGTGCCAGCAGTTACGCAATTCCAGGGGAAGCGCATAATTCACCCCTCCAGTTT

J: TRBJ2-7
D: NA
size: NA
V: TRBV5-6
CDR3: CARRKARGPLEQYF
DNA: TGTGCCAGGAGGAAAGCGAGAGGCCCTCTCGAGCAGTACTTC

J: TRBJ2-1
D: TRBD2
size: NA
V: TRBV30
CDR3: CVWSLAGGSREQFF
DNA: TGTGTCTGGAGTCTAGCGGGAGGGTCACGTGAGCAGTTCTTC

J: TRBJ2-1
D: NA
size: NA
V: TRBV29-1
CDR3: CSGVGRGSYNEQFF
DNA: TGCAGCGGGGTGGGGAGAGGCTCCTACAATGAGCAGTTCTTC

J: TRBJ2-2
D: NA
size: NA
V: TRBV6-5
CDR3: CATMREGNTGELFF
DNA: TGTGCCACAATGCGAGAGGGGAACACCGGGGAGCTGTTTTTT

J: TRBJ1-2
D: NA
size: many
V: TRBV12-3/TRBV12-4
CDR3: CASSTQLNYGYTF
DNA: TGTGCCAGCAGTACACAGCTTAACTATGGCTACACCTTC

J: TRBJ1-4
D: NA
size: NA
V: TRBV6-1
CDR3: CASSEVGQGINEILFF
DNA: TGTGCCAGTAGTGAAGTCGGTCAGGGGATTAATGAAATACTGTTTTTT

J: TRBJ2-7
D: NA
size: NA
V: TRBV12-3/TRBV12-4
CDR3: CVISQSLEQYF
DNA: TGTGTCATCAGTCAGTCTCTGGAGCAGTACTTC

J: TRBJ2-5
D: NA
size: NA
V: TRBV11-2
CDR3: CATSPIGLVPETQYF
DNA: TGTGCCACTAGCCCCATCGGGCTAGTCCCAGAGACCCAGTACTTC

J: TRBJ2-3
D: NA
size: NA
V: TRBV29-1
CDR3: CSTTGAEAAHTQYF
DNA: TGCAGCACAACGGGAGCGGAGGCAGCACATACGCAATATTTT

J: TRBJ2-1
D: TRBD2
size: NA
V: TRBV12-3/TRBV12-4
CDR3: CARMGTSGTYNEQFF
DNA: TGTGCCAGAATGGGGACTAGCGGAACTTACAATGAGCAGTTCTTC

J: TRBJ2-7
D: NA
size: NA
V: TRBV12-3/TRBV12-4
CDR3: CASTPNGNYEQYF
DNA: TGTGCCAGCACTCCTAATGGGAACTACGAGCAGTACTTC

J: TRBJ2-1
D: NA
size: NA
V: TRBV11-3
CDR3: CSSSLGASNNERFF
DNA: TGTTCCAGCAGCTTAGGCGCCTCGAACAATGAGCGGTTCTTC

J: TRBJ2-7
D: TRBD1
size: few
V: TRBV28
CDR3: CASSLPTGQGSYEQYF
DNA: TGTGCCAGCAGTTTACCCACCGGACAGGGGTCCTACGAGCAGTACTTC

J: TRBJ2-1
D: NA
size: NA
V: TRBV24-1
CDR3: CATSELQCERFF
DNA: TGTGCCACCAGTGAACTTCAATGCGAGCGGTTCTTC

J: TRBJ2-2
D: TRBD2
size: NA
V: TRBV29-1
CDR3: CNVETSATNTGELFF
DNA: TGCAACGTTGAGACTAGCGCGACGAACACCGGGGAGCTGTTTTTT

J: TRBJ2-2
D: NA
size: once
V: TRBV5-4
CDR3: CASSFGRNRASVTGELFF
DNA: TGTGCCAGCAGCTTTGGGCGAAATAGGGCTAGCGTGACCGGGGAGCTGTTTTTT

J: TRBJ2-3
D: NA
size: NA
V: TRBV29-1
CDR3: CSVEGGTSITDTQYF
DNA: TGTAGCGTTGAGGGTGGGACCAGCATCACAGATACGCAGTATTTT

J: TRBJ2-2
D: NA
size: NA
V: TRBV6-1
CDR3: CATSDAWAGELFF
DNA: TGTGCCACCAGTGATGCCTGGGCCGGGGAGCTGTTTTTT

J: TRBJ2-6
D: TRBD1
size: NA
V: TRBV11-2
CDR3: CTSSMGGDRGISFSGANVLTF
DNA: TGTACCAGCAGCATGGGGGGAGACAGGGGCATTTCCTTCTCTGGGGCCAACGTTCTGACCTTC

J: TRBJ2-5
D: TRBD1
size: few
V: TRBV18
CDR3: CASSRGQGRETQYF
DNA: TGTGCCAGCTCACGTGGACAGGGCCGGGAGACCCAGTACTTC

J: TRBJ2-1
D: TRBD2
size: NA
V: TRBV5-5
CDR3: CASGVGTNGINEQFF
DNA: TGTGCCAGTGGGGTGGGGACTAACGGGATTAATGAGCAGTTTTTC

J: TRBJ2-1
D: NA
size: NA
V: TRBV7-9
CDR3: CASSLEAGLELLF
DNA: TGTGCCAGCAGCTTAGAGGCAGGGTTGGAGCTGTTATTC

J: TRBJ2-5
D: TRBD2
size: NA
V: TRBV12-3/TRBV12-4
CDR3: CAGSLAGVETQYF
DNA: TGTGCCGGCAGTTTGGCGGGAGTAGAGACCCAGTACTTC

J: TRBJ2-1
D: TRBD2
size: NA
V: TRBV6-2/TRBV6-3
CDR3: CASRHRTSGRTNEQFF
DNA: TGTGCCAGTAGACACAGGACTAGCGGGAGGACCAATGAGCAGTTCTTC

J: TRBJ2-7
D: TRBD2
size: NA
V: TRBV4-2
CDR3: CASSHDSGRDNEEYF
DNA: TGTGCCAGCAGCCATGATAGCGGGAGGGACAACGAGGAGTACTTC

J: TRBJ1-2
D: NA
size: NA
V: TRBV4-3
CDR3: CPSSQGQQLYDYTF
DNA: TGTCCCAGCAGCCAAGGGCAGCAGCTCTATGACTACACCTTC

J: TRBJ2-6
D: NA
size: NA
V: TRBV6-1
CDR3: CANRISPNSGANVLTF
DNA: TGTGCCAACAGAATCAGCCCCAACTCTGGGGCTAACGTCCTAACTTTC

J: TRBJ1-1
D: TRBD1
size: NA
V: TRBV29-1
CDR3: CSGQGQLVAEAFF
DNA: TGCAGCGGTCAGGGACAGCTGGTGGCTGAAGCTTTCTTT

J: TRBJ2-2
D: NA
size: NA
V: TRBV7-8
CDR3: CANSLVQQSTGELFF
DNA: TGTGCCAACAGCTTAGTACAGCAGAGCACCGGGGAGCTGTTTTTT

J: TRBJ2-7
D: NA
size: NA
V: TRBV5-8
CDR3: CASCLGRGMDEQYF
DNA: TGTGCCAGCTGCTTGGGGAGAGGGATGGACGAGCAGTACTTC

J: TRBJ2-3
D: NA
size: NA
V: TRBV11-1
CDR3: CACSSGGSSVRARTDAQYF
DNA: TGTGCCTGCAGCTCTGGGGGAAGCTCTGTTCGAGCCCGCACAGATGCGCAGTATTTT

J: TRBJ2-2
D: TRBD1
size: NA
V: TRBV4-2
CDR3: CVSTGTGNTGVLFF
DNA: TGTGTCAGCACCGGGACAGGGAACACCGGGGTGCTGTTTTTT

J: TRBJ2-7
D: NA
size: few
V: TRBV7-8
CDR3: CASSLVLTAYGQYF
DNA: TGTGCCAGCAGCTTAGTACTAACTGCCTACGGGCAGTACTTC

J: TRBJ2-3
D: NA
size: NA
V: TRBV6-5
CDR3: CAGSLQSTDTQYF
DNA: TGTGCCGGCAGTCTCCAGAGCACAGATACGCAATACTTT

J: TRBJ1-1
D: NA
size: NA
V: TRBV6-2/TRBV6-3
CDR3: CASGGRWNEAFF
DNA: TGTGCCAGCGGGGGGAGGTGGAATGAAGCTTTCTTT